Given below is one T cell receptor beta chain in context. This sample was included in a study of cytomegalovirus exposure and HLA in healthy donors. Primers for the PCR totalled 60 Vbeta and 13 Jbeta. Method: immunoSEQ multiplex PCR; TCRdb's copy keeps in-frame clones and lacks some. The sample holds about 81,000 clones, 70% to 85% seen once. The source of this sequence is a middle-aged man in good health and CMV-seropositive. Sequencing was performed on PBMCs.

CDR3 sequence: CASSGDSYNEQFF. CDR3 sequence (DNA): TGTGCCAGCAGTGGGGACAGTTACAATGAGCAGTTCTTC. This chain links TRBV2 with TRBJ2-1; 7 nucleotides line up with TRBD1. From germline, CDR1 is SNHLY and CDR2 FYNNEI. The CDR3 runs to 13 residues. V gave up 4 bases and J gave up 4 bases; unmatched junction bases: 1.